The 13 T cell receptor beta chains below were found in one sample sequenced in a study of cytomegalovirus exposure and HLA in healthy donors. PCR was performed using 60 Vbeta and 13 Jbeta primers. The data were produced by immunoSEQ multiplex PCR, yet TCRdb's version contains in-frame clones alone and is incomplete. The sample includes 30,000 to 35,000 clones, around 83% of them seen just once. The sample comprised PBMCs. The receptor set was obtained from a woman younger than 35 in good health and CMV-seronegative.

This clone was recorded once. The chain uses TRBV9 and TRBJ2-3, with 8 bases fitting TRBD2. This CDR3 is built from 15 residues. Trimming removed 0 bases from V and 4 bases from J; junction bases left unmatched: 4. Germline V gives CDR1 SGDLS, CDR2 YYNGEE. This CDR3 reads CASSVAGGPPDTQYF. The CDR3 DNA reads TGTGCCAGCAGCGTAGCGGGAGGGCCCCCAGATACGCAGTATTTT.

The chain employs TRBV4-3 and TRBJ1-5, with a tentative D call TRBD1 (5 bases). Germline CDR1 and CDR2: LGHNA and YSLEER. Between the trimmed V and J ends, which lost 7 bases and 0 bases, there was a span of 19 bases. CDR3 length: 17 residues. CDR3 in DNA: TGCGCCAGCAACATAAAACGGGGGGTATCTAGCAATCAGCCCCAGCATTTT. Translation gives CASNIKRGVSSNQPQHF.

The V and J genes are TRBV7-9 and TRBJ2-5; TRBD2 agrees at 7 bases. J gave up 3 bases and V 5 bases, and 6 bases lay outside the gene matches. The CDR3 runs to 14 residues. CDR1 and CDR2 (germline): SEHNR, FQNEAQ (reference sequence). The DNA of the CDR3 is TGTGCCAGCAGCGCAGCGGGGAGGGAAGAGACCCAGTACTTC. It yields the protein CASSAAGREETQYF.

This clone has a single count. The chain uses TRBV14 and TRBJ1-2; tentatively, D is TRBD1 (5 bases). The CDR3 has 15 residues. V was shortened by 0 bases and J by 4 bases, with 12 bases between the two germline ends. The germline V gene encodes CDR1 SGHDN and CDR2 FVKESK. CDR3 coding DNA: TGTGCCAGCAGCCAAGATCGGGCAGGGTTCTATGGCTACACCTTC. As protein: CASSQDRAGFYGYTF.

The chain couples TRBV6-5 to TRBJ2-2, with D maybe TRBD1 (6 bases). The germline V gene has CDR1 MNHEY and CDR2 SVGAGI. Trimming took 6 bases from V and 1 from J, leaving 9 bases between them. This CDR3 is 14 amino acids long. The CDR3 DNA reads TGTGCCAGCAGACCGGGACAGAACACCGGGGAGCTGTTTTTT. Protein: CASRPGQNTGELFF.

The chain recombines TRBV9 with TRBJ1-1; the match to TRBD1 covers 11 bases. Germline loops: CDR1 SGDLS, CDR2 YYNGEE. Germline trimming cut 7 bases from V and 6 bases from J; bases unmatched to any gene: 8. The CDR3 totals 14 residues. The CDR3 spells CASSRGQGGPEAFF. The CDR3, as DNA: TGTGCCAGCTCCCGGGGACAGGGGGGCCCTGAAGCTTTCTTT.

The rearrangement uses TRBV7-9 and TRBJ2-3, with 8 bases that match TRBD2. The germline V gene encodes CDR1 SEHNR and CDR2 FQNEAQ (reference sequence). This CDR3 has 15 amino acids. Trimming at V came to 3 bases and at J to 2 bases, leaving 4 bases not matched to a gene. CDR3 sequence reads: CASSFGLAPTDTQYF. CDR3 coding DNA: TGTGCCAGCAGCTTCGGACTAGCTCCCACAGATACGCAGTATTTT. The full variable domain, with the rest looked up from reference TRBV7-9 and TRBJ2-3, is DTGVSQNPRHKITKRGQNVTFRCDPISEHNRLYWYRQTLGQGPEFLTYFQNEAQLEKSRLLSDRFSAERPKGSFSTLEIQRTEQGDSAMYLCASSFGLAPTDTQYFGPGTRLTVL.

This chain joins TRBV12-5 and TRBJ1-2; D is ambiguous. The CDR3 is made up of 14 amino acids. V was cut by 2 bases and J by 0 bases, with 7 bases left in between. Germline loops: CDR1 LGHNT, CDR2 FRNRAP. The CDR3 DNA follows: TGTGCTAGTGGTTTGAGCAGGTCTAACTATGGCTACACCTTC. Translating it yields CASGLSRSNYGYTF.

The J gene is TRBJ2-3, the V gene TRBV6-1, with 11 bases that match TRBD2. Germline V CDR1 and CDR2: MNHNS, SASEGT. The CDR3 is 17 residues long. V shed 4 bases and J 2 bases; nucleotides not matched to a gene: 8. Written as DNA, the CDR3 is TGTGCCAGCAGTGCCGGCTTAGCGGGGGGGCTCACAGATACGCAGTATTTT. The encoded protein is CASSAGLAGGLTDTQYF.

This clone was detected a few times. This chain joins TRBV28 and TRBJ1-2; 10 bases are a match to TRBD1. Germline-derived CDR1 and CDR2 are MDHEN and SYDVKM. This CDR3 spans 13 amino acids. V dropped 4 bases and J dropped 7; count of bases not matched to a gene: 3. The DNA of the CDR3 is TGTGCCAGCAGTTCCCGACAGGGGGCTGGCTACACCTTC. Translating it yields CASSSRQGAGYTF.

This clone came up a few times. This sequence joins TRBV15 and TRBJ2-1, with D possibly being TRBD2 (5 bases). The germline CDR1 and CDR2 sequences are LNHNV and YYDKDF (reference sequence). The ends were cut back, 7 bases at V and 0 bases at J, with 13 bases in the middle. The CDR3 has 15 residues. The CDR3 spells CATTETRSSYNEQFF. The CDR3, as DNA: TGTGCCACCACCGAAACTAGATCCTCCTACAATGAGCAGTTCTTC.

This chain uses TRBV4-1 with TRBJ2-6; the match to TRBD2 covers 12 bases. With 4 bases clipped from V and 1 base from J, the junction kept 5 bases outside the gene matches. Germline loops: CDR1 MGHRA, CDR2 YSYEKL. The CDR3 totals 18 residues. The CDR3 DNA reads TGCGCCAGCAGCCTGACTAGCGGGAGACTATCTGGGGCCAACGTCCTGACTTTC. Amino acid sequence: CASSLTSGRLSGANVLTF.

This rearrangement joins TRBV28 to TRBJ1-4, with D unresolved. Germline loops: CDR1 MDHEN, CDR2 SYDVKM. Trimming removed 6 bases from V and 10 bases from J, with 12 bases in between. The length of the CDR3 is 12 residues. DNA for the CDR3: TGTGCCAGCAGATATGGAGAGGGAAAACTGTTTTTT. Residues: CASRYGEGKLFF.